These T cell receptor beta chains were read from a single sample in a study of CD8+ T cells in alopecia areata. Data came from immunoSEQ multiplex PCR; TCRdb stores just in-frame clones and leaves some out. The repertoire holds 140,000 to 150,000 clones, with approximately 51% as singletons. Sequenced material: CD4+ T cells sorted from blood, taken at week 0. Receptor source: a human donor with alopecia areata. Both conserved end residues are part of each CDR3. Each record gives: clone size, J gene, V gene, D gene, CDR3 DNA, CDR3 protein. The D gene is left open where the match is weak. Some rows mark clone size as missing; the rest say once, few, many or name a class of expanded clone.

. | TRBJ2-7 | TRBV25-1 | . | TGTGCCAGCGGGCCCCAGGGGTACGAGCAGTACTTC | CASGPQGYEQYF
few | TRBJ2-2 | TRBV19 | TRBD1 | TGTGCCAGTGTCGGACAGGGGAACACCGGGGAGCTGTTTTTT | CASVGQGNTGELFF
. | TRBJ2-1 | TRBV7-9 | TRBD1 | TGTGCCAGCAGCCAAAGGGACAGGTGGTTCTTC | CASSQRDRWFF
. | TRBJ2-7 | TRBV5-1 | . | TGCGCCAGCAGCTCGTCGACAGGTACCTACGAGCAGTACTTC | CASSSSTGTYEQYF
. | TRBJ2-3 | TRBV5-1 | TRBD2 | TGCGCCAGCAGCTTGTTCGCGGGAGAAGATACGCAGTATTTT | CASSLFAGEDTQYF
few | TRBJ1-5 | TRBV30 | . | TGTGCCTGGAGTGTAGGCCGAACAGGGACTCGTCAGCCCCAGCATTTT | CAWSVGRTGTRQPQHF
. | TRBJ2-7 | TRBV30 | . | TGTGCCTGGAGTAGGGGTCACGAGCAGTACTTC | CAWSRGHEQYF
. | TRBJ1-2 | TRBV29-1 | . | TGCAGCGTTGAGCAGGGCGTCGGCTACACCTTC | CSVEQGVGYTF
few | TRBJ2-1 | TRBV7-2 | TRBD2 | TGTGCCAGCAGCCAAAGCGGGAGGACTGTCAATGAGCAGTTCTTC | CASSQSGRTVNEQFF
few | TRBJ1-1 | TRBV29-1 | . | TGCAGCGTTAACAGGGCGAACACTGAAGCTTTCTTT | CSVNRANTEAFF
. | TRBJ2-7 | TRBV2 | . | TGTGCCAGCAGCCCCTACGAGCAGTACTTC | CASSPYEQYF
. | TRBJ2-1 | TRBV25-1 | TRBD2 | TGTGCCAGCAGTGGGGTTAGCGGGAGGTACAATGAGCAGTTCTTC | CASSGVSGRYNEQFF
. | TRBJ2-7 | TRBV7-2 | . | TGTGCCAGCAGCTTAGGGGGCGGGGTAGCCTACGAGCAGTACTTC | CASSLGGGVAYEQYF
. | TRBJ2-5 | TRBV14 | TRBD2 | TGTGCCAGCAGCCAACTGGGACTAGCGGGAGTAGGAGAGACCCAGTACTTC | CASSQLGLAGVGETQYF
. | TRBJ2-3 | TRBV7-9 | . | TGTGCCAGCAGCTTAGCAGATACGCAGTATTTT | CASSLADTQYF
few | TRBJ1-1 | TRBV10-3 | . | TGTGCCATCAGTGAGTCCCGTCTAACAGAAGCTTTCTTT | CAISESRLTEAFF
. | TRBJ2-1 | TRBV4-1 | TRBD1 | TGCGCCAGCAGCCAAGATCAGGGGGCTGTTTACAATGAGCAGTTCTTC | CASSQDQGAVYNEQFF
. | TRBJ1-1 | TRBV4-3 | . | TGCGCCAGCAGCCAAGATCTTACAACAGGGATGAACACTGAAGCTTTCTTT | CASSQDLTTGMNTEAFF
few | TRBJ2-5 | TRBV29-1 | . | TGCAGCTCCCGCCGGGGGTGGCAAGAGACCCAGTACTTC | CSSRRGWQETQYF
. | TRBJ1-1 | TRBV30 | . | TGTGCCTGGAGTAGCGGCAGAGAAGCTTTCTTT | CAWSSGREAFF
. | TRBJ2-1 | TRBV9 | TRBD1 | TGTGCCAGCAGCGGAGGGGGCTGGTCCTACAATGAGCAGTTCTTC | CASSGGGWSYNEQFF
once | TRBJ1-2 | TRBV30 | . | TGTGCCTGCCCACGGAACTATGGCTACACCTTC | CACPRNYGYTF
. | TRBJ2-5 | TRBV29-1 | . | TGCAGCGTTGGAGGGACCTCTCAAGAGACCCAGTACTTC | CSVGGTSQETQYF
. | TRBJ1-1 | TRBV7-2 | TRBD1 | TGTGCCAGCAGCTACACAGGGGGGGTCGAGGACACTGAAGCTTTCTTT | CASSYTGGVEDTEAFF
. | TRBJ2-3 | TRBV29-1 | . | TGCAGCGTTGAACAGTCGACAGATACGCAGTATTTT | CSVEQSTDTQYF
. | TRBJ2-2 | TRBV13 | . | TGTGCCAGCAGCACAGGACGGAACACCGGGGAGCTGTTTTTT | CASSTGRNTGELFF
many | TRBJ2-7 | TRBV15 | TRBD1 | TGTGCCACCAGCGTACTACAGGGGACCGAGCAGTACTTC | CATSVLQGTEQYF
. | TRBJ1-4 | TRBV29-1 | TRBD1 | TGCAGCGTTGGACAGGGGGCTGAAAAACTGTTTTTT | CSVGQGAEKLFF
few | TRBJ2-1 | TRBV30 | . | TGTGCCGTTGGGTCGGTTTGGGAGCAGTTCTTC | CAVGSVWEQFF
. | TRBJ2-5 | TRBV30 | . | TGTGCCTGGAGTGAGGGCCAAGGAGGCCGGGAGACCCAGTACTTC | CAWSEGQGGRETQYF
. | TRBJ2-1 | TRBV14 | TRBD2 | TGTGCCAGCAGCCAAGGAGCGGGAGCCTACAATGAGCAGTTCTTC | CASSQGAGAYNEQFF
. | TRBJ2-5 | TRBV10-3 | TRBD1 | TGTGCCATCAGTGAGTTAGAGACAGGGGGCGAGACCCAGTACTTC | CAISELETGGETQYF
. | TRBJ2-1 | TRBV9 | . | TGTGCCAGCACTTTGGGGGGGGCACACAATGAGCAGTTCTTC | CASTLGGAHNEQFF
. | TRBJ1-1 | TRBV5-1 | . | TGCGCCAGCAGCGGGGGGACACTGAACACTGAAGCTTTCTTT | CASSGGTLNTEAFF
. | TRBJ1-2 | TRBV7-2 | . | TGTGCCAGCAGCGCGGGACAAACCTATGGCTACACCTTC | CASSAGQTYGYTF
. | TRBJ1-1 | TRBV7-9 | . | TGTGCCAGCAGCCCCATGGGGGCGAGTTCCGAAGCTTTCTTT | CASSPMGASSEAFF
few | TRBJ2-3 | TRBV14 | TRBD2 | TGTGCCAGCAGCCGTCGACTAGCGGGACGCACAGATACGCAGTATTTT | CASSRRLAGRTDTQYF
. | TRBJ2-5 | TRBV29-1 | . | TGCAGCGTCCGACCGGATGAGACCCAGTACTTC | CSVRPDETQYF
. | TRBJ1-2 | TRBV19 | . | TGTGCCAGTAGTATATCAGGATATGGCTACACCTTC | CASSISGYGYTF
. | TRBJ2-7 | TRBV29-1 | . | TGCAGCGTTGTGGGAGAGGCCCGTGGGTACGAGCAGTACTTC | CSVVGEARGYEQYF
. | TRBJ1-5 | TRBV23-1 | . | TGCGCCAGCAGTCAATCGCCGGAGGGGGGACTCAATCAGCCCCAGCATTTT | CASSQSPEGGLNQPQHF
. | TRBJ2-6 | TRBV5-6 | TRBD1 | TGTGCCAGCAGCTTGGCGAGGACAGGGGTCGGGGCCAACGTCCTGACTTTC | CASSLARTGVGANVLTF
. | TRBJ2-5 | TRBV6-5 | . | TGTGCCAGCAGTTACGCCCGCAGGGGATACCAAGAGACCCAGTACTTC | CASSYARRGYQETQYF